The 19 T cell receptor beta chains below were found in one sample sequenced in a study of blood T cell repertoires in COVID-19. Assay used: immunoSEQ multiplex PCR; TCRdb lists only in-frame clones, some missing. This sample has a few hundred thousand clones, with 75% to 90% found just once. The sample was peripheral blood. The receptors originated from a woman in her forties or fifties who had recovered from COVID-19.

Notes on this clone: Distinct nucleotide sequences in the sample also encode this CDR3. The chain combines TRBV4-3 with TRBJ1-4; D gene uncertain. Germline V lookup: CDR1 LGHNA, CDR2 YSLEER. With 0 bases removed from V and 5 bases from J, the gap between germline ends came to 7 bases. The CDR3 loop spans 14 amino acids. The CDR3 loop is CASSQDARNEKLFF. The DNA for the CDR3 is TGCGCCAGCAGCCAAGACGCTAGGAATGAAAAACTGTTTTTT.

The chain uses TRBV7-3 and TRBJ1-1; D unclear. The germline V gene has CDR1 SGHTA and CDR2 FQGTGA. The CDR3 has 15 residues. V lost 1 base and J 4 bases, leaving 13 bases between the germline ends. CDR3 protein: CASSLSGGVGTEAFF. The CDR3 bases are TGTGCCAGCAGCTTAAGTGGCGGGGTGGGCACTGAAGCTTTCTTT. Supplemented by reference TRBV7-3 and TRBJ1-1, the full variable domain reads GAGVSQTPSNKVTEKGKYVELRCDPISGHTALYWYRQSLGQGPEFLIYFQGTGAADDSGLPNDRFFAVRPEGSVSTLKIQRTERGDSAVYLCASSLSGGVGTEAFFGQGTRLTVV.

The CDR3, as DNA: TGCGCCAGCAGTAGTCGGACAGGGGGGTATGGCGGCTACACCTTC. Its translation is CASSSRTGGYGGYTF. The chain has TRBV5-1 and TRBJ1-2; TRBD1 matches at 10 bases. The J segment lost 8 bases and the V segment lost 5 bases, leaving 12 bases of the junction unmatched. CDR3 length: 15 residues. The germline V gene encodes CDR1 SGHRS and CDR2 YFSETQ.

The chain combines TRBV10-3 with TRBJ2-7; TRBD1 agrees at 7 bases. From germline, CDR1 is ENHRY and CDR2 SYGVKD. The J segment lost 3 bases and the V segment lost 6 bases, leaving 2 bases of the junction unmatched. This CDR3 region has 12 residues. CDR3 sequence (DNA): TGTGCCATCAGGGGGGACAGCTACGAGCAGTACTTC. Protein: CAIRGDSYEQYF.

The chain joins TRBV9 to TRBJ2-1; D might be TRBD2 (7 bases). V lost 0 bases and J 5 bases, leaving 21 bases between the germline ends. Germline-derived CDR1 and CDR2 are SGDLS and YYNGEE. The CDR3 contains 18 residues. This CDR3 reads CASSVAPRMGEGDNEQFF. The CDR3 DNA reads as TGTGCCAGCAGCGTAGCCCCACGGATGGGGGAGGGGGACAATGAGCAGTTCTTC.

In its sample, this clone was seen once. This chain uses TRBV19 with TRBJ1-5; 7 positions match TRBD1. The CDR3 covers 15 residues. The V and J ends lost 3 bases and 7 bases, in that order; junction bases with no gene match: 9. CDR1 is LNHDA and CDR2 is SQIVND in the germline V gene (reference sequence). CDR3 in amino acids: CASSISAGGLQPQHF. CDR3 DNA sequence: TGTGCCAGTAGTATTTCGGCAGGGGGGCTCCAGCCCCAGCATTTT.

This clone was detected a few times. J is TRBJ2-4 and V is TRBV11-1; a possible D gene is TRBD2 (7 bases). CDR3 length: 14 amino acids. Germline V gene data show CDR1 as SGHAT and CDR2 as FQDESV (reference sequence). Trimming left V 5 bases short and J 8 bases short, with 16 bases between. As DNA, the CDR3 is TGTGCCAGCAGCCCGAGGGGGGGTGGGGACATTCAGTACTTC. Translated: CASSPRGGGDIQYF.

This chain uses TRBV30 with TRBJ2-7, with TRBD2 identical over 12 bases. The length of the CDR3 is 13 residues. Germline CDR1 and CDR2: GTSNPN and SVGIG (reference sequence). Trimming removed 6 bases from V and 6 bases from J; junction bases left unmatched: 6. The CDR3 region is CACSSGRGAEQYF. The DNA of the CDR3 is TGTGCCTGTTCTAGCGGGAGGGGCGCCGAGCAGTACTTC.

This rearrangement joins TRBV5-4 to TRBJ1-6, with TRBD1 matching over 10 bases. The V segment lost 4 bases and the J segment 10 bases; nucleotides outside the gene matches: 5. Looked up from germline, CDR1 is SGHNT and CDR2 is YYREEE (reference sequence). The CDR3 runs to 14 residues. The chain's CDR3 is CASSLGTGESPLHF. The CDR3 DNA sequence: TGTGCCAGCAGCCTCGGGACAGGGGAGTCACCCCTCCACTTT.

The V and J genes are TRBV3-1 (or the pseudogene TRBV3-2) and TRBJ2-1, with TRBD2 matching 7 bases. V lost 3 bases to trimming and J lost 3 bases; unmatched junction nucleotides: 8. The germline V gene has CDR1 LGHDT and CDR2 YNNKEL (reference sequence). There are 16 residues in the CDR3. CDR3 amino acids: CASSHREGSGYNEQFF. CDR3 coding DNA: TGTGCCAGCAGCCACAGGGAGGGTAGCGGCTACAATGAGCAGTTCTTC.

The chain carries TRBV5-1 and TRBJ1-2, with a weak D call TRBD1 (6 bases). Per germline, CDR1 SGHRS and CDR2 YFSETQ. Trimming cost V 4 bases and J 1 base, with 14 bases left between them. The CDR3 sequence is 15 residues long. CDR3 sequence: CASSPGRTDNYGYTF. For the CDR3, the DNA is TGCGCCAGCAGCCCGGGCCGGACAGATAACTATGGCTACACCTTC.

V and J are TRBV6-2 or TRBV6-3 and TRBJ1-1; unclear D gene. The CDR3 has 14 amino acids. CDR1 and CDR2 from the germline V gene are MNHEY and SVGEGT. The ends were cut back, 4 bases at V and 2 bases at J, with 11 bases in the middle. In DNA form, the CDR3 reads TGTGCCAGCAGTTTTTCCCACTACAACACTGAAGCTTTCTTT. Translated, it gives CASSFSHYNTEAFF.

The chain recombines TRBV5-6 with TRBJ2-1; tentatively, D is TRBD1 (6 bases). Germline lookup yields CDR1 SGHDT and CDR2 YYEEEE. Trimming pared 0 bases from V and 0 bases from J, leaving 7 bases between. The CDR3 spans 15 residues. CDR3 protein: CASSLGGGSYNEQFF. CDR3 sequence (DNA): TGTGCCAGCAGCTTGGGAGGGGGCTCCTACAATGAGCAGTTCTTC.

CDR3 sequence: CASSKGQNTEAFF. The CDR3 DNA is TGTGCCAGCTCAAAGGGACAGAACACTGAAGCTTTCTTT. The rearrangement uses TRBV18 and TRBJ1-1, with D possibly matching TRBD1 (6 bases). V was cut by 5 bases and J by 1 base, with 8 bases left in between. Per the germline V gene, CDR1 is KGHSH and CDR2 is LQKENI. The CDR3 runs 13 residues.

As concerns this clone: One junction end does not reproduce the germline sequence, and a read error may be involved. The genes are TRBV27 and TRBJ2-7; 10 bases match TRBD1. The CDR3 has 16 amino acids. Germline V gives CDR1 MNHEY, CDR2 SMNVEV (reference sequence). DNA for the CDR3: TGTGCCAGCAGTCTATCAACCGGGACAGGGGCCTACGAGCAGTACTTC. It translates to CASSLSTGTGAYEQYF.

The V call is TRBV9, the J call TRBJ2-5, with 7 nucleotides matching TRBD2. The CDR3 is 14 amino acids. From germline, CDR1 is SGDLS and CDR2 YYNGEE. Trimming at V came to 6 bases and at J to 5 bases, leaving 10 bases not matched to a gene. The CDR3: CASNRAGEWETQYF. CDR3 DNA: TGTGCCAGCAATAGGGCGGGAGAATGGGAGACCCAGTACTTC. Based on the CDR3 plus reference TRBV9 and TRBJ2-5, the full variable domain is DSGVTQTPKHLITATGQRVTLRCSPRSGDLSVYWYQQSLDQGLQFLIQYYNGEERAKGNILERFSAQQFPDLHSELNLSSLELGDSALYFCASNRAGEWETQYFGPGTRLLVL.

The chain recombines TRBV28 with TRBJ1-5; TRBD1 agrees at 11 bases. The germline CDR1 and CDR2 sequences are MDHEN and SYDVKM. The CDR3 has 13 residues. V lost 6 bases, J lost 6 bases, and 1 base stayed unmatched. DNA of the CDR3: TGTGCCAGCAGGGACAGGGGGCCTCAGCCCCAGCATTTT. Translating it yields CASRDRGPQPQHF.

The gene calls are TRBV14 and TRBJ2-1, with a tentative D call TRBD2 (6 bases). Trimming stripped 4 bases from V and 5 bases from J, with 15 bases between. The CDR3 totals 15 residues. CDR1 SGHDN and CDR2 FVKESK come from the germline V gene. The CDR3 is CASSLLRGRNNEQFF. In nucleotides, the CDR3 is TGTGCCAGCAGCCTCCTACGGGGGAGGAACAATGAGCAGTTCTTC.

The CDR3: CSAGGLAGAPRTDTQYF. In nucleotides, the CDR3 is TGCAGCGCCGGGGGCCTAGCGGGGGCCCCACGAACAGATACGCAGTATTTT. The J gene is TRBJ2-3, the V gene TRBV29-1, with 10 bases aligning to TRBD2. This CDR3 is 17 amino acids long. J gave up 3 bases and V 7 bases, and 16 bases lay outside the gene matches. The germline CDR1 and CDR2 sequences are SQVTM and ANQGSEA.